These T cell receptor beta chains were read from a single sample in a study of shared clonotypes between healthy human individuals. TCRdb keeps only in-frame clones here, not all; method: immunoSEQ multiplex PCR. Of millions of clones in the sample, 95% were seen once. What was sequenced was naive CD4+ T cells sorted from blood. The receptors here all came from a man aged 18 to 30 in good health. Both conserved end residues are part of each CDR3.

TRBV5-6	CASSLSLGQVYNEQFF
TRBV2	CASSETYSNQPQHF
TRBV6-6	CASSYRGSNEQYF
TRBV6-6	CASTWDRGNSPLHF
TRBV10-3	CAISDRTGGMGQYF
TRBV10-3	CAISSFDQRDQPQHF
TRBV18	CASAQEMNEKLFF
TRBV6-1	CASLVGGFPHNEQFF
TRBV30	CAWEQGLNQPQHF
TRBV5-6	CASSQRDSQETQYF
TRBV5-6	CASSMRTSGRQETQYF
TRBV6-1	CASSEMNSGNTIYF
TRBV6-1	CASSEVNRNQPQHF
TRBV5-8	CASSLSGWNEQFF
TRBV5-1	CASSLGDLNSPLHF
TRBV7-8	CASSFGQGAAGANVLTF